Presented here are 28 T cell receptor beta chains from one specimen sequenced in a study of response to subunit inactivated influenza vaccine. MiXCR was run by TCRdb on the RT-PCR reads, yielding one entry per CDR3 protein. The sample includes about 650,000 distinct CDR3 sequences, about 15% of them seen just once. Source: PBMCs from blood, taken about 12 days after vaccination. All receptors come from a man aged 50-60 years who received an inactivated influenza vaccine.

For this clonotype: This may come from a read error, since a much larger clone is one base off. Since no conserved phenylalanine or tryptophan closes the CDR3, a read error is the likely cause. This chain joins TRBV7-2 and TRBJ2-3; D is unclear. The germline V and J ends were trimmed by 1 base and 2 bases, with 4 bases remaining between them. In germline, CDR1 is SGHTA, CDR2 FQGNSA. CDR3 size: 13 residues. CDR3 bases: TGTGCCAGCAGCTTAGTCGACACAGATACGCAGTATTTG. Translation: CASSLVDTDTQYL.

The V call is TRBV6-7, the J call TRBJ1-6; unclear D gene. TRBV6-7 is labeled an ORF, and its function is uncertain. The CDR3 loop spans 15 amino acids. Trimming left V 0 bases short and J 8 bases short, with 11 bases between. CDR3 residues: CASSYSRRTDSPLHF. For the CDR3, the DNA is TGTGCCAGCAGTTACTCGAGACGGACGGATTCACCCCTCCACTTT.

This clonotype has only a few counts. The rearrangement links TRBV7-2 to TRBJ2-3, with D possibly being TRBD2 (5 bases). The V end was cut by 4 bases, the J end by 1 base, with 12 bases between. Germline CDR1 reads SGHTA; CDR2 reads FQGNSA. The length of the CDR3 is 15 residues. Here the CDR3 DNA reads TGTGCCAGCAGCTACCTCAGGACTCGCACAGATACGCAGTATTTT. Translation: CASSYLRTRTDTQYF.

The V gene is TRBV11-2, the J gene TRBJ2-6, with D possibly being TRBD2 (7 bases). Germline V CDR1 and CDR2: SGHAT, FQNNGV. This CDR3 region has 18 residues. V was shortened by 4 bases and J by 4 bases, with 20 bases between the two germline ends. CDR3 coding DNA: TGTGCCAGCAGCTCTAAGTTGGCGGGGGCATCGGGGGCCAACGTCCTGACTTTC. Translated, it gives CASSSKLAGASGANVLTF.

V usage is TRBV24-1 and J usage is TRBJ2-3; maybe TRBD1 (5 bases). Germline CDR1 KGHDR, CDR2 SFDVKD. The V and J ends lost 4 bases and 5 bases respectively, with 9 bases between them. The CDR3 covers 13 residues. This chain's CDR3 is CATSEPQGDTQYF. CDR3 nucleotide sequence: TGTGCCACCAGTGAGCCGCAGGGAGATACGCAGTATTTT.

This chain uses TRBV28 with TRBJ2-7; possibly TRBD2 for D (5 bases). The CDR3 spans 13 residues. Germline values: CDR1 MDHEN, CDR2 SYDVKM. V dropped 3 bases and J dropped 4 bases, with 10 bases sitting between them. The CDR3 DNA reads TGTGCCAGCAGTTTCATAGCGAAATACGAGCAGTACTTC. The encoded protein is CASSFIAKYEQYF.

This clonotype was detected a few times. This chain uses TRBV20-1 with TRBJ2-7; 7 bases are a match to TRBD1. CDR3 length equals 13 residues. Germline V gives CDR1 DFQATT, CDR2 SNEGSKA (reference sequence). The junction had 5 bases not matched to a gene; V was cut back by 1 base and J by 5 bases. For the CDR3, the DNA is TGCAGTGCTAGAGTGCCAGGGGGTAACGAGCAGTACTTC. Protein product: CSARVPGGNEQYF.

The chain links TRBV20-1 to TRBJ2-7; TRBD1 matches at 9 bases. Looked up from germline, CDR1 is DFQATT and CDR2 is SNEGSKA (reference sequence). The CDR3 is 16 residues long. The J segment lost 4 bases and the V segment lost 4 bases, leaving 14 bases of the junction unmatched. As DNA, the CDR3 is TGCAGTGCTATACAGGGGGCGATCGTAAAATTGTACGAGCAGTACTTC. Translation: CSAIQGAIVKLYEQYF.

This clonotype was picked up a small number of times. The V call is TRBV11-2, the J call TRBJ2-7; TRBD1 agrees at 9 bases. The CDR3 spans 14 residues. Germline trimming cut 7 bases from V and 1 base from J; bases unmatched to any gene: 5. CDR1 and CDR2 (germline): SGHAT, FQNNGV. Here the CDR3 DNA reads TGTGCCAGCAAACCGGGACAGGGTTCCTACGAGCAGTACTTC. It specifies CASKPGQGSYEQYF.

This clonotype has more than one count but fewer than ten. This chain joins TRBV15 and TRBJ1-5; weak D call: TRBD1 (5 bases). CDR3 length: 15 residues. Germline lookup yields CDR1 LNHNV and CDR2 YYDKDF (reference sequence). The germline V and J ends were trimmed by 0 bases and 7 bases, with 13 bases remaining between them. CDR3 in DNA: TGTGCCACCAGCAGAGATCGAGGGACGGGGCAGCCCCAGCATTTT. This gives the protein CATSRDRGTGQPQHF. Supplemented by reference TRBV15 and TRBJ1-5, the full variable domain reads DAMVIQNPRYQVTQFGKPVTLSCSQTLNHNVMYWYQQKSSQAPKLLFHYYDKDFNNEADTPDNFQSRRPNTSFCFLDIRSPGLGDTAMYLCATSRDRGTGQPQHFGDGTRLSIL.

This clonotype came up once. V usage is TRBV18 and J usage is TRBJ2-1; the match to TRBD2 covers 8 bases. Trimming removed 5 bases from V and 5 bases from J; junction bases left unmatched: 11. The CDR3 runs 16 residues. Germline CDR1 is KGHSH and CDR2 is LQKENI. The CDR3 region is CASSAGAGERNNEQFF. The CDR3 DNA is TGTGCCAGCTCAGCCGGAGCGGGAGAGAGGAACAATGAGCAGTTCTTC.

This clonotype was seen a handful of times. CDR3: CASSFDRVTDTQYF. CDR3 in DNA: TGTGCCAGCAGCTTTGACAGGGTGACAGATACGCAGTATTTT. V and J are TRBV11-2 and TRBJ2-3; 7 positions agree with TRBD1. The CDR3 contains 14 residues. Germline V gene sequence: CDR1 SGHAT, CDR2 FQNNGV. V shed 3 bases, J shed 3 bases, and the junction held 3 bases outside the gene matches.

The chain employs TRBV5-1 and TRBJ2-7, with 9 bases fitting TRBD1. Germline assignment: CDR1 SGHRS and CDR2 YFSETQ. V lost 4 bases and J lost 3; bases outside the gene matches: 8. The CDR3 length is 15 residues. CDR3 amino acids: CASSPTGQGDYEQYF. DNA for the CDR3: TGCGCCAGCAGCCCCACGGGACAGGGAGACTACGAGCAGTACTTC.

This clonotype was detected only a few times. The CDR3 sequence is CASSSMTSGTETQYF. The CDR3 region has the DNA TGTGCCAGCAGCTCGATGACTAGCGGGACAGAGACCCAGTACTTC. This chain uses TRBV9 with TRBJ2-5, with 11 bases that match TRBD2. Trimming at V came to 4 bases and at J to 4 bases, leaving 6 bases not matched to a gene. Germline V CDR1 and CDR2: SGDLS, YYNGEE. The CDR3 spans 15 residues.

This clonotype was recorded a few times. V and J are TRBV20-1 and TRBJ1-2, with D maybe TRBD1 (5 bases). Trimming pared 3 bases from V and 4 bases from J, leaving 12 bases between. Germline V CDR1 and CDR2: DFQATT, SNEGSKA (reference sequence). This CDR3 contains 13 residues. This CDR3 is CSASQPGGYGYTF. For the CDR3, the DNA is TGCAGTGCTAGTCAACCGGGGGGCTATGGCTACACCTTC.

The chain recombines TRBV28 with TRBJ1-1; tentatively, D is TRBD1 (5 bases). This CDR3 is 17 amino acids long. Germline CDR1 MDHEN, CDR2 SYDVKM. Trimming pared 0 bases from V and 1 base from J, leaving 15 bases between. CDR3: CASSLWFSRGANTEAFF. CDR3 coding DNA: TGTGCCAGCAGTTTATGGTTCTCGAGGGGAGCGAACACTGAAGCTTTCTTT. Variable domain in full (rest from reference TRBV28 and TRBJ1-1): DVKVTQSSRYLVKRTGEKVFLECVQDMDHENMFWYRQDPGLGLRLIYFSYDVKMKEKGDIPEGYSVSREKKERFSLILESASTNQTSMYLCASSLWFSRGANTEAFFGQGTRLTVV.

This clonotype was detected only a few times. V gene TRBV4-1 combines with J gene TRBJ2-7, with D possibly matching TRBD1 (5 bases). CDR1 and CDR2 (germline): MGHRA, YSYEKL. The CDR3 runs 17 residues. Trimming took off 0 bases at V and 0 bases at J, with 15 bases between the two ends. The CDR3 is CASSQEVTGHRSYEQYF. The CDR3 nucleotides are TGCGCCAGCAGCCAAGAAGTTACAGGACACCGCTCCTACGAGCAGTACTTC.

This clonotype was seen more than once but under ten times. The chain uses TRBV20-1 and TRBJ1-1, with D tentatively TRBD1 (5 bases). The CDR3 is made up of 14 amino acids. The germline V gene has CDR1 DFQATT and CDR2 SNEGSKA (reference sequence). V was pared by 1 base and J by 0 bases, with 9 bases between. The DNA for the CDR3 is TGCAGTGCTAGAGCAGGACATATGAACACTGAAGCTTTCTTT. This encodes CSARAGHMNTEAFF.

CDR3 residues: CASSPPRGAYEQYF. CDR3 nucleotides: TGTGCCAGCAGCCCTCCGAGAGGGGCGTACGAGCAGTACTTC. The genes are TRBV5-6 and TRBJ2-7; D assignment may be TRBD1 or TRBD2 (5 bases each). CDR3 length: 14 residues. Germline CDR1 SGHDT, CDR2 YYEEEE. The V end was cut by 4 bases, the J end by 4 bases, with 15 bases between. Full variable domain (outside the CDR3, taken from reference TRBV5-6 and TRBJ2-7): DAGVTQSPTHLIKTRGQQVTLRCSPKSGHDTVSWYQQALGQGPQFIFQYYEEEERQRGNFPDRFSGHQFPNYSSELNVNALLLGDSALYLCASSPPRGAYEQYFGPGTRLTVT.

This clonotype was seen just once. V gene TRBV6-2 or TRBV6-3 combines with J gene TRBJ2-7; D is possibly TRBD1 (5 bases). This CDR3 spans 14 amino acids. Per the germline V gene, CDR1 is MNHEY and CDR2 is SVGEGT. V was pared by 10 bases and J by 4 bases, with 20 bases between. CDR3 DNA sequence: TGTGCCACCGGAACCGGGCAGGGAACATACGAGCAGTACTTC. Amino acids: CATGTGQGTYEQYF.

This clonotype was counted a few times. The chain recombines TRBV6-2 or TRBV6-3 with TRBJ1-1, with D possibly TRBD1 on 6 matching bases. There are 13 residues in the CDR3. V gave up 3 bases and J gave up 4 bases, with 9 bases separating them. Germline values: CDR1 MNHEY, CDR2 SVGEGT. The CDR3 reads CASSYDRSTEAFF. The CDR3 DNA sequence: TGTGCCAGCAGTTATGACAGGTCCACTGAAGCTTTCTTT.

This clonotype was found a few times. The CDR3 coding sequence is TGCGCCAGCAGCCAAGATCGTGTCCAGGGGGCGATGGGCTACACCTTC. It encodes CASSQDRVQGAMGYTF. This sequence joins TRBV4-1 and TRBJ1-2, with TRBD1 identical over 8 bases. Germline loops: CDR1 MGHRA, CDR2 YSYEKL. The CDR3 covers 16 residues. V lost 0 bases and J lost 8; bases outside the gene matches: 11.

This clonotype has a handful of counts. The J gene is TRBJ2-1, the V gene TRBV12-3 or TRBV12-4, with unresolved D. The CDR3 is 13 amino acids. Trimming took off 2 bases at V and 3 bases at J, with 5 bases between the two ends. In DNA form, the CDR3 reads TGTGCCAGCAGTTTATCGAACTACAATGAGCAGTTCTTC. Translating it yields CASSLSNYNEQFF.

The rearrangement links TRBV29-1 to TRBJ2-1, with TRBD2 matching over 10 bases. J gave up 7 bases and V 5 bases, and 5 bases lay outside the gene matches. The CDR3 totals 13 residues. The germline V gene encodes CDR1 SQVTM and CDR2 ANQGSEA. This CDR3 is CSVPGLAENEQFF. CDR3 sequence (DNA): TGCAGCGTTCCCGGACTAGCGGAAAATGAGCAGTTCTTC.

This clonotype was counted a few times. This chain joins TRBV11-2 and TRBJ2-7; D not certain. The CDR3 sequence is 15 residues long. V was shortened by 1 base and J by 1 base, with 11 bases between the two germline ends. The germline V gene has CDR1 SGHAT and CDR2 FQNNGV. CDR3 nucleotide sequence: TGTGCCAGCAGCTTAGGTCGGTTGGGGTCCTACGAGCAGTACTTC. Translation: CASSLGRLGSYEQYF.

This chain uses TRBV11-2 with TRBJ1-4, with no clear D. The CDR3 extends over 15 amino acids. Germline V CDR1 and CDR2: SGHAT, FQNNGV. V was trimmed by 3 bases and J by 0 bases, leaving 8 bases between them. Here the CDR3 DNA reads TGTGCCAGCAGCTTTTCTCCTGCAACTAATGAAAAACTGTTTTTT. Translation gives CASSFSPATNEKLFF. The full variable domain, in which reference TRBV11-2 and TRBJ1-4 provide the parts outside the CDR3, is EAGVAQSPRYKIIEKRQSVAFWCNPISGHATLYWYQQILGQGPKLLIQFQNNGVVDDSQLPKDRFSAERLKGVDSTLKIQPAKLEDSAVYLCASSFSPATNEKLFFGSGTQLSVL.

The V gene is TRBV7-8, the J gene TRBJ2-2; tentatively, D is TRBD1 or TRBD2 (6 bases each). The CDR3 is 16 amino acids. Germline assignment: CDR1 SGHVS and CDR2 FQNEAQ. Trimming left V 1 base short and J 3 bases short, with 12 bases between. CDR3 nucleotides: TGTGCCAGCAGCTTAGGAGGGGGACTTTACACCGGGGAGCTGTTTTTT. Encoded protein: CASSLGGGLYTGELFF.

A few counts support this clonotype. The genes are TRBV4-2 and TRBJ1-2; 9 positions match TRBD1. The germline CDR1 and CDR2 sequences are LGHNA and YNFKEQ. V lost 1 base to trimming and J lost 2 bases; unmatched junction nucleotides: 2. The CDR3 runs 15 residues. The CDR3 bases are TGTGCCAGCAGCCAAGGACAGGGGGTGAACTATGGCTACACCTTC. Translation gives CASSQGQGVNYGYTF.